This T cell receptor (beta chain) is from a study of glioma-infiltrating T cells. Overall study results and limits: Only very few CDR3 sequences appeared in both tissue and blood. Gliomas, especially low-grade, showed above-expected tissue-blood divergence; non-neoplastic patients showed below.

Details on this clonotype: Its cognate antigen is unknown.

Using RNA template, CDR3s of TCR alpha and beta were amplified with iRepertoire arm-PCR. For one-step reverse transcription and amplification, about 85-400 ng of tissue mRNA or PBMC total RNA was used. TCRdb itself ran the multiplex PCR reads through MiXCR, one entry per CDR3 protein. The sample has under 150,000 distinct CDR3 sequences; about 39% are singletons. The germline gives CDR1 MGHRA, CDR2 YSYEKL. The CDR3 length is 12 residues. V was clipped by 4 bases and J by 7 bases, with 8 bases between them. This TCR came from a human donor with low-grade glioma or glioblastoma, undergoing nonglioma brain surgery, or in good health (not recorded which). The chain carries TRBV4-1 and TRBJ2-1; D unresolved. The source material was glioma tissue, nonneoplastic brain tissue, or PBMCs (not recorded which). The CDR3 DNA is TGCGCCAGCAGCCGGGTGGCGAATGAGCAGTTCTTC. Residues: CASSRVANEQFF.